This T cell receptor (beta chain) was sequenced during a study of graft-versus-host responses after intestinal transplantation. About the research overall: Multivisceral, liver-intestinal, or isolated intestinal transplants were received by the recipients. Every recipient had anti-thymocyte globulin induction and 3 to 4 years of tacrolimus plus steroids. Study observations and caveats: Present in recipient marrow, GvH clones included some that appeared first in ileum or blood.

CDR1 and CDR2 from the germline V gene are LGHNA and YNFKEQ. V was clipped by 0 bases and J by 5 bases, with 13 bases between them. This CDR3 contains 15 residues. Assay: immunoSEQ multiplex PCR; the TCRdb copy retains only in-frame clones and omits some. The sample has about 51,000 clones; around 95% are singletons. Concerning this clone: The antigen is undetermined.

The sequencing used unstimulated CD8+ T cells sorted from spleen or lymph node cells, collected before transplant. The V gene is TRBV4-2, the J gene TRBJ1-2; D possibly corresponds to TRBD1 (6 bases). The TCR sequence derives from a human donor who was the organ donor for an intestinal transplant. CDR3 residues: CASSQELSGQYGYTF. DNA of the CDR3: TGTGCCAGCAGCCAAGAACTGTCCGGACAGTATGGCTACACCTTC.